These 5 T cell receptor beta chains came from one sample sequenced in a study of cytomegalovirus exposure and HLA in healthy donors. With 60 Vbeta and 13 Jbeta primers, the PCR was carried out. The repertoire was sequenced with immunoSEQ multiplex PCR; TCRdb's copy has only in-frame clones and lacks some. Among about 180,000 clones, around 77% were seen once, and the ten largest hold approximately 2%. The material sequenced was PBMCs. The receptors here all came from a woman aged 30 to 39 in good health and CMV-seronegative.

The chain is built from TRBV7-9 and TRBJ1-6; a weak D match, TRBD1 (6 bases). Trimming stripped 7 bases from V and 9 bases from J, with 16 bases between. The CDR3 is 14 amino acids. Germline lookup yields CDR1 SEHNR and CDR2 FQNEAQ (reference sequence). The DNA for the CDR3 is TGTGCCAGCACCACAGACAGGACTTTTTCACCCCTCCACTTT. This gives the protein CASTTDRTFSPLHF.

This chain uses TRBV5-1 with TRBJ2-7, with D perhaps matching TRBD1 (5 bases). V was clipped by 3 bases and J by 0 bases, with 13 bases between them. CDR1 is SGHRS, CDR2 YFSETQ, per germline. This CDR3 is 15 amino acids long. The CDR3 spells CASSSLTTASYEQYF. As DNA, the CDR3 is TGCGCCAGCAGCTCCCTGACGACAGCCTCCTACGAGCAGTACTTC.

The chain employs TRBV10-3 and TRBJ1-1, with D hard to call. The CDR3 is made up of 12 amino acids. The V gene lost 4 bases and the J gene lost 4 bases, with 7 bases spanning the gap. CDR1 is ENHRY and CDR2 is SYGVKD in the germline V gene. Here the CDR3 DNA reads TGTGCCATCAGTGCTGGGCCCACTGAAGCTTTCTTT. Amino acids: CAISAGPTEAFF.

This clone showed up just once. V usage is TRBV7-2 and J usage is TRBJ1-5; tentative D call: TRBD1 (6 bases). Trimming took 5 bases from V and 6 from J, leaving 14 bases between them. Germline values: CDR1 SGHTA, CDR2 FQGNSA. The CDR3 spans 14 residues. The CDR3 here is CASSPAGVGQPQHF. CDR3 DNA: TGTGCCAGCAGCCCTGCAGGGGTGGGTCAGCCCCAGCATTTT.

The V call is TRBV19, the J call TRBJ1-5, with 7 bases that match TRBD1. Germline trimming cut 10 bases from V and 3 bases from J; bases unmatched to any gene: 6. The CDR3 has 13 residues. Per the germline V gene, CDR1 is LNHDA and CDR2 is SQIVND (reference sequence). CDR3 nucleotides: TGTGCCACGGTCGACAGGGCCAATCAGCCCCAGCATTTT. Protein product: CATVDRANQPQHF. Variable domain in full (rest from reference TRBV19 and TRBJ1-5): DGGITQSPKYLFRKEGQNVTLSCEQNLNHDAMYWYRQDPGQGLRLIYYSQIVNDFQKGDIAEGYSVSREKKESFPLTVTSAQKNPTAFYLCATVDRANQPQHFGDGTRLSIL.